Each of the 9 T cell receptor beta chains below was sequenced from the same sample in a study of chemoradiotherapy in HPV16-positive cancers. Here immunoSEQ multiplex PCR was the method, and the copy in TCRdb shows in-frame clones only, minus some. There are 9,500 to 15,000 clones in the sample; around 73% occur only once, and 0.94% lies in the top ten. Sampling was done from a patient who underwent chemoradiotherapy. Receptors originate from a human donor with HPV-associated anogenital cancer.

The chain employs TRBV6-1 and TRBJ2-1; a weak D match, TRBD1 (6 bases). The ends were cut back, 7 bases at V and 6 bases at J, with 10 bases in the middle. Per the germline V gene, CDR1 is MNHNS and CDR2 is SASEGT. This CDR3 is 12 amino acids long. The CDR3 DNA follows: TGTGCCAGCATTTGGACAGCCAATGAGCAGTTCTTC. Protein: CASIWTANEQFF.

The V and J genes are TRBV27 and TRBJ2-3; D may correspond to TRBD1 or TRBD2 (5 bases each). The CDR3 totals 16 residues. CDR1 and CDR2 from the germline V gene are MNHEY and SMNVEV (reference sequence). V dropped 5 bases and J dropped 2 bases, with 17 bases sitting between them. The DNA of the CDR3 is TGTGCCAGCAGTGTCCGGGGACCCAGCAACACAGATACGCAGTATTTT. Translation gives CASSVRGPSNTDTQYF.

Here the CDR3 reads CSVAPDSTDTQYF. The CDR3 coding sequence is TGCAGCGTTGCCCCGGACAGCACAGATACGCAGTATTTT. The chain combines TRBV29-1 with TRBJ2-3, with no clear D. Germline CDR1 reads SQVTM; CDR2 reads ANQGSEA. The germline V and J ends were trimmed by 4 bases and 0 bases, with 8 bases remaining between them. This CDR3 contains 13 residues.

This chain links TRBV4-1 with TRBJ1-2; tentatively, D is TRBD1 (5 bases). The CDR3 has 19 residues. Germline loops: CDR1 MGHRA, CDR2 YSYEKL. The V gene lost 1 base and the J gene lost 1 base, with 22 bases spanning the gap. The CDR3 protein is CASSQAAGELGGNNYGYTF. In DNA form, the CDR3 reads TGCGCCAGCAGCCAAGCAGCGGGGGAGTTGGGCGGAAATAACTATGGCTACACCTTC.

The chain uses TRBV5-6 and TRBJ1-5; 10 bases agree with TRBD1. J was trimmed by 5 bases and V by 2 bases; bases with no gene match: 13. Germline CDR1 is SGHDT and CDR2 is YYEEEE. The CDR3 consists of 18 residues. The CDR3 bases are TGTGCCAGCAGCTTCGGGACAGGGGATTGGGGAGACTATCAGCCCCAGCATTTT. It specifies CASSFGTGDWGDYQPQHF.

The CDR3 region is CAWSGGHYNSPLHF. The DNA of the CDR3 is TGTGCCTGGAGTGGGGGGCATTATAATTCACCCCTCCACTTT. This sequence joins TRBV30 and TRBJ1-6, with a possible D match to TRBD1 (6 bases). The CDR3 sequence is 14 residues long. The germline CDR1 and CDR2 sequences are GTSNPN and SVGIG (reference sequence). The V and J ends lost 1 base and 4 bases respectively, with 8 bases between them.

This rearrangement joins TRBV6-6 to TRBJ2-2; no reliable D call. The CDR3 covers 16 residues. CDR1 is MNHNY and CDR2 is SVGAGI in the germline V gene (reference sequence). Trimming pared 1 base from V and 6 bases from J, leaving 15 bases between. CDR3 coding DNA: TGTGCCAGCAGTTACTGGGATATGGGCGCCGCCGGGGAGCTGTTTTTT. Amino acids: CASSYWDMGAAGELFF.

The chain couples TRBV19 to TRBJ2-7, with TRBD1 matching 8 bases. The CDR3 runs to 13 residues. The V gene's germline CDR1 is LNHDA and CDR2 SQIVND (reference sequence). The ends lost 4 bases at V and 4 bases at J; junction bases unmatched: 3. The CDR3 spells CASSTRQGYEQYF. Written as DNA, the CDR3 is TGTGCCAGTAGTACGCGACAGGGGTACGAGCAGTACTTC.

J is TRBJ2-7 and V is TRBV2; 10 bases align to TRBD1. Germline trimming cut 7 bases from V and 2 bases from J; bases unmatched to any gene: 5. CDR3 size: 14 residues. CDR1 SNHLY and CDR2 FYNNEI come from the germline V gene. The CDR3 loop is CASKRDRGTYEQYF. CDR3 DNA: TGTGCCAGCAAACGGGACAGGGGAACCTACGAGCAGTACTTC.